The 7 T cell receptor beta chains below were found in one sample sequenced in a study of blood T cells in healthy people across ages. Using a J-beta primer mix together with a sample-barcoded 5' primer, a second PCR was run for about 6 to 11 cycles. Each CDR3 protein is one row after TCRdb ran MiXCR on the 5' RACE reads. The sample has fewer than 900,000 distinct CDR3 sequences; around 36% are singletons. Sequenced: blood. The receptors shown here come from a man between 18 and 29 years old in good health.

The chain uses TRBV6-2 or TRBV6-3 and TRBJ2-2, with D unresolved. The CDR3 totals 16 residues. CDR1 and CDR2 (germline): MNHEY, SVGEGT. The V end lost 2 bases, the J end lost 2 bases, and 12 bases lay between the germline ends. CDR3 nucleotides: TGTGCCAGCAGTTACATGGGTGGGTACAACACCGGGGAGCTGTTTTTT. Amino acids: CASSYMGGYNTGELFF.

The V and J genes are TRBV9 and TRBJ2-3; tentative D call: TRBD1 (5 bases). The germline V gene has CDR1 SGDLS and CDR2 YYNGEE. CDR3 length equals 14 residues. Trimming shortened V by 0 bases and J by 6 bases, and 11 bases separated the two germline ends. The CDR3 reads CASSVEGLADTQYF. In DNA, the CDR3 is TGTGCCAGCAGCGTAGAGGGGCTCGCGGATACGCAGTATTTT.

This chain links TRBV7-2 with TRBJ2-5; the match to TRBD2 covers 7 bases. The CDR3 covers 14 residues. The ends lost 1 base at V and 5 bases at J; junction bases unmatched: 4. Germline CDR1 SGHTA, CDR2 FQGNSA. The CDR3 protein is CASSLGLAMETQYF. The DNA of the CDR3 is TGTGCCAGCAGCTTAGGACTAGCAATGGAGACCCAGTACTTC.

The sample holds a few counts of this clonotype. The V and J genes are TRBV7-2 and TRBJ2-1, with 9 bases matching TRBD2. V lost 5 bases, J lost 3 bases, and 5 bases stayed unmatched. There are 15 residues in the CDR3. The germline CDR1 and CDR2 sequences are SGHTA and FQGNSA. The CDR3 nucleotides read TGTGCCAGCAGCCTTAGCGGGGGATACTACAATGAGCAGTTCTTC. Protein sequence: CASSLSGGYYNEQFF.

This clonotype has at least ten counts. The V and J genes are TRBV12-3 or TRBV12-4 and TRBJ2-5; weak D call: TRBD1 (6 bases). Trimming took 6 bases from V and 2 from J, leaving 10 bases between them. The CDR3 consists of 13 residues. The CDR3 loop reads CASSTGTQETQYF. As DNA, the CDR3 is TGTGCCAGCAGCACAGGGACACAAGAGACCCAGTACTTC.

With respect to this clonotype: A much larger clonotype is one base distant, so this may be a read error. V is TRBV12-3 or TRBV12-4 and J is TRBJ2-3; 11 positions agree with TRBD2. The trim removed 4 bases at V and 4 bases at J, leaving 4 bases unmatched. The CDR3 consists of 15 residues. The CDR3 DNA reads TGTGCCAGCAGTTCGGGACTAGCGGTTGCAGATACGCAGTATTTT. Encoded protein: CASSSGLAVADTQYF.

The chain links TRBV27 to TRBJ1-5; no clear D. Germline assignment: CDR1 MNHEY and CDR2 SMNVEV (reference sequence). The CDR3 contains 15 residues. Trimming removed 3 bases from V and 7 bases from J, with 16 bases in between. Written as DNA, the CDR3 is TGTGCCAGCAGTTTCCTGGGAGAGGGTAGGCAGCCCCAGCATTTT. It yields the protein CASSFLGEGRQPQHF.